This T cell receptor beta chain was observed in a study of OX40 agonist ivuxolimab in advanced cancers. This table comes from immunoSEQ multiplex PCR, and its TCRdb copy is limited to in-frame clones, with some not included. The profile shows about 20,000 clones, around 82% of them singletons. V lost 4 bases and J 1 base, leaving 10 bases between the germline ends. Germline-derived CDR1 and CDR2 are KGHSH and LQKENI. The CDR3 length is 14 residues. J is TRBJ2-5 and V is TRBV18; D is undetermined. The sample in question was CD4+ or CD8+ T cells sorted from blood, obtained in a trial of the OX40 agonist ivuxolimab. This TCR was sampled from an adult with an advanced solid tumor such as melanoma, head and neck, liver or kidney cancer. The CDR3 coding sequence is TGTGCCAGCTCACAGGGTATTGGCCAAGAGACCCAGTACTTC. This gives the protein CASSQGIGQETQYF.